This TCR beta chain emerged from a study of beta chain features in type 1 diabetes. Only one count was recorded for this clone. cDNA synthesis used the whole RNA isolate, giving expressed TCRB sequences. The assay was immunoSEQ multiplex PCR, and TCRdb's table has in-frame clones only and misses some. Of about 250,000 clones detected, 13% to 15% appear once; the ten largest clones hold about 0.024%. The source is a woman aged 40 to 50 in good health. Sequencing was performed on naive CD4+ T cells from blood.

CDR3 residues: CASGIPSSYNEQFF. CDR3 bases: TGTGCCAGCGGCATCCCAAGCTCCTACAATGAGCAGTTCTTC. This chain connects TRBV6-5 to TRBJ2-1; unclear D gene. Trimming pared 8 bases from V and 0 bases from J, leaving 11 bases between. The CDR3 extends over 14 amino acids. CDR1 and CDR2 (germline): MNHEY, SVGAGI.